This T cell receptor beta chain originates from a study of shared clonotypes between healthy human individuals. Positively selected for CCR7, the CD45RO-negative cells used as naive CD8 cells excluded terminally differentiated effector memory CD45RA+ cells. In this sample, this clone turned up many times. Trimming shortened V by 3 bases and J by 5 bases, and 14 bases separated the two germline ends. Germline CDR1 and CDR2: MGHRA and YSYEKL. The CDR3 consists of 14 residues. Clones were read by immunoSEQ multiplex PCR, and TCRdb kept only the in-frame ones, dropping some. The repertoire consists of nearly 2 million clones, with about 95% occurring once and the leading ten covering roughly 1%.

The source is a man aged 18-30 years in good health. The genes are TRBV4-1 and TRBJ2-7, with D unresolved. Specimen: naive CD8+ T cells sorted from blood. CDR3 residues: CASSHPGDVHEQYF. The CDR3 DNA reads TGCGCCAGCAGCCATCCGGGCGACGTCCACGAGCAGTACTTC.